The rows below give T cell receptor beta chains drawn from one sample of a study of cytomegalovirus exposure and HLA in healthy donors. Sequencing used immunoSEQ multiplex PCR; TCRdb keeps in-frame clones, though not all of them. The sample consists of around 100,000 clones, roughly 83% of them appearing once. The source material was PBMCs. Source of these receptors: a woman under 30 in good health and CMV-seropositive. Both conserved end residues are part of each CDR3. Fields, in order: V gene, J gene, clone size, D gene, CDR3 DNA, CDR3 protein. D genes are given only for firm matches. Size values are once, few and many counts, or a class for expanded clones, and some rows have none.

TRBV28	TRBJ2-3	-	-	TGTGCCAGCAGTTTAGGGAGCCAGAGAGATACGCAGTATTTT	CASSLGSQRDTQYF
TRBV7-9	TRBJ2-1	-	TRBD2	TGTGCCAGCAGCTTAGGTTCGGGAGGGTTAAATGAGCAGTTCTTC	CASSLGSGGLNEQFF
TRBV7-9	TRBJ2-7	-	-	TGTGCCAGCAGCTTAGTATTGACAGGATACTCCTACGAGCAGTACTTC	CASSLVLTGYSYEQYF
TRBV6-5	TRBJ2-2	-	-	TGTGCCAGCAGAAAGACAAATTTGGGGGAGCTGTTTTTT	CASRKTNLGELFF
TRBV5-1	TRBJ2-2	-	-	TGCGCCAGCAGCTTCGACGGGAATGAGCTGTTTTTT	CASSFDGNELFF
TRBV18	TRBJ2-3	-	-	TGTGCCAGCTCAGGGAGCGACACAGATACGCAGTATTTT	CASSGSDTDTQYF
TRBV10-3	TRBJ2-7	-	TRBD1	TGTGCCATCAGTGAGTCGGGGACAGGGGGGGACGAGCAGTACTTC	CAISESGTGGDEQYF
TRBV5-4	TRBJ1-4	once	TRBD1	TGTGCCAGCAGCTTGGGAGGGACAGTTAATGAAAAACTGTTTTTT	CASSLGGTVNEKLFF
TRBV7-9	TRBJ2-3	-	TRBD2	TGTGCCAGCAGCTTAGTAACTAGCGGGAACACAGATACGCAGTATTTT	CASSLVTSGNTDTQYF
TRBV14	TRBJ2-7	-	TRBD2	TGTGCCAGCAGCCCGCGGGAGTTCCCCTACGAGCAGTACTTC	CASSPREFPYEQYF
TRBV11-2	TRBJ1-2	-	-	TGTGCCAGCAGCTCACTCAGGGGCCCCAACTATGGCTACACCTTC	CASSSLRGPNYGYTF
TRBV30	TRBJ1-5	-	-	TGTGCCTGGAGTCGGGGTCGAAATCAGCCCCAGCATTTT	CAWSRGRNQPQHF
TRBV13	TRBJ2-3	few	TRBD2	TGTGCCAGCAGCCGCGGGGGACGGGTCACAGATACGCAGTATTTT	CASSRGGRVTDTQYF
TRBV6-5	TRBJ1-2	-	TRBD1	TGTGCCAGCAGTAACCCAGGGGGCCGTGGCTACACCTTC	CASSNPGGRGYTF
TRBV4-1	TRBJ1-2	-	-	TGCGCCAGCAGCCAAGATTGGGGGCCGGCTAACTATGGCTACACCTTC	CASSQDWGPANYGYTF
TRBV6-6	TRBJ1-2	-	-	TGTGCCAGCAAAAGGGGAAATGACTATGGCTACACCTTC	CASKRGNDYGYTF
TRBV10-3	TRBJ2-3	-	-	TGTGCCATCAACAACCTTGGTGCTAGCACAGATACGCAGTATTTT	CAINNLGASTDTQYF
TRBV10-3	TRBJ2-7	-	TRBD1	TGTGCCATCAGGGAACCTAGGGGGCAGGGCTCCCGAAGGGGCGAGCAGTACTTC	CAIREPRGQGSRRGEQYF
TRBV28	TRBJ2-7	-	-	TGTGCCAGCAGTTCAACAGGGCGAAGAATCGAATGGCAGTACTTC	CASSSTGRRIEWQYF
TRBV6-4	TRBJ2-2	-	TRBD2	TGTGCCAGCAGCCGTAGCGGGAGTACTCGGCACGGGGAGCTGTTTTTT	CASSRSGSTRHGELFF
TRBV28	TRBJ1-4	-	TRBD1	TGTGCCAGCAGTTTATGGGGGGACAGGGGGCTGAATGAAAAACTGTTTTTT	CASSLWGDRGLNEKLFF
TRBV7-9	TRBJ2-1	-	TRBD1	TGTTCCAGCAGGGACAGGGGCTACAATGAGCAGTTCTTC	CSSRDRGYNEQFF
TRBV27	TRBJ1-2	few	-	TGTGCCAGCAGTTTAACCCCACCTGGTTACTTGGGCTACACCTTC	CASSLTPPGYLGYTF
TRBV2	TRBJ2-7	-	-	TGTGCCAGCAGTGAAGGAATAGCGAGCTCCTACGAGCAGTACTTC	CASSEGIASSYEQYF
TRBV18	TRBJ2-3	-	TRBD2	TGTGCCAGCTCACCCGCTAGCGGGACAGATACGCAGTATTTT	CASSPASGTDTQYF
TRBV7-6	TRBJ2-6	-	-	TGTGCCAGCAGCTTAGGGGGGACACTCCGCTCTGGGGCCAACGTCCTGACTTTC	CASSLGGTLRSGANVLTF
TRBV4-1	TRBJ2-3	-	TRBD2	TGCGCCAGCAGCCCCCGGGGACTAGCGGAAACTAGCACAGATACGCAGTATTTT	CASSPRGLAETSTDTQYF
TRBV7-6	TRBJ2-7	-	-	TGTGCCAGCAGCAGAACAGGGTTGGGGTGCGAGCAGTACTTC	CASSRTGLGCEQYF
TRBV7-6	TRBJ2-5	-	TRBD2	TGTGCCAGCAGCCTGAATGTAGCGGGGTCCCAAGAGACCCAGTACTTC	CASSLNVAGSQETQYF
TRBV5-6	TRBJ1-1	-	-	TGTGCCAGCAGCTTGGGGGGGCCCGAAGCTTTCTTT	CASSLGGPEAFF
TRBV4-1	TRBJ1-5	-	-	TGCGCCAGCAGCCAAGACCTTAATCAGCCCCAGCATTTT	CASSQDLNQPQHF
TRBV20-1	TRBJ2-5	-	TRBD2	TGCAGTGCTGCGGGGGTAGAGACCCAGTACTTC	CSAAGVETQYF
TRBV15	TRBJ1-4	-	-	TGTGCCACCAGCAGAGCCACAGGACAGAGAGGCGAAAAACTGTTTTTT	CATSRATGQRGEKLFF
TRBV28	TRBJ1-2	-	TRBD1	TGTGCCAGCAGTTTAGAGGGGGCGGCGGGCTACACCTTC	CASSLEGAAGYTF
TRBV21-1	TRBJ1-2	-	-	TGTGCCAGCAGTCAACGCGACAGGGGGAATTATGGCTACACCTTC	CASSQRDRGNYGYTF
TRBV11-2	TRBJ1-5	-	-	TGTGCCAGCAGCCGTTATAGCAATCAGCCCCAGCATTTT	CASSRYSNQPQHF
TRBV9	TRBJ2-5	once	-	TGTGCCAGCAGCGCCCTCCGGGAAGAGACCCAGTACTTC	CASSALREETQYF
TRBV19	TRBJ1-5	-	TRBD1	TGTGCCAGTAGTCGACAGGGGGCCACGGTTCAGCCCCAGCATTTT	CASSRQGATVQPQHF
TRBV19	TRBJ2-2	-	TRBD1	TGTGCCAGTAGTATAGGTGGGACAGGGTGGACCGGGGAGCTGTTTTTT	CASSIGGTGWTGELFF
TRBV7-6	TRBJ2-5	once	TRBD2	TGTGCCAGCAGCCGTTTTAGCGGGATGGGGGAGACCCAGTACTTC	CASSRFSGMGETQYF
TRBV5-6	TRBJ2-1	-	-	TGTGCCAGCAGCGCCACTAGCAGCAATGAGCAGTTCTTC	CASSATSSNEQFF